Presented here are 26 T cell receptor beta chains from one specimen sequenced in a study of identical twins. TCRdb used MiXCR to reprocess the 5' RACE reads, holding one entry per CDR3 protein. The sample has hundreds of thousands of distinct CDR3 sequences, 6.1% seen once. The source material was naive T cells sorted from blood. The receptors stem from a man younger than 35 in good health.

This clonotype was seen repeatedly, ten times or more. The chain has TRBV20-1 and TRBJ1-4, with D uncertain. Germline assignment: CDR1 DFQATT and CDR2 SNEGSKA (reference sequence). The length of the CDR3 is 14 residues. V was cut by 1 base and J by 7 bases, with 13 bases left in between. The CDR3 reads CSARVILRGEKLFF. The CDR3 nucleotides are TGCAGTGCTAGAGTAATCTTAAGAGGTGAAAAACTGTTTTTT.

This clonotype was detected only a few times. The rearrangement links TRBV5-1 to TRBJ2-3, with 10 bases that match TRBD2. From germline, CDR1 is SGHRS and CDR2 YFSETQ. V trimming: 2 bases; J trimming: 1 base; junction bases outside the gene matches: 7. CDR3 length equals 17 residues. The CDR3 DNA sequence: TGCGCCAGCAGCTTAAATAGCGGGAGGCTAGGCACAGATACGCAGTATTTT. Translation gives CASSLNSGRLGTDTQYF.

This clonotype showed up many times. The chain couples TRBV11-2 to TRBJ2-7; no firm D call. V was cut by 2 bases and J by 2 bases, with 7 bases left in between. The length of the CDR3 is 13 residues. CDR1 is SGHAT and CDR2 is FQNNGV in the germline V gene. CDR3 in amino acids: CASSLQQTYEQYF. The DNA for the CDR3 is TGTGCCAGCAGCTTACAGCAGACCTACGAGCAGTACTTC.

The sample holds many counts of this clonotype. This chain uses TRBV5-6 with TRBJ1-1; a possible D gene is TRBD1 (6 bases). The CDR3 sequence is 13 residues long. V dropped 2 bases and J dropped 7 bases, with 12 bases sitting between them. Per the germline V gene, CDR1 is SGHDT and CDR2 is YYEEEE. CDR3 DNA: TGTGCCAGCAGCTTTGTCCAGGGGCTTGAAGCTTTCTTT. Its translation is CASSFVQGLEAFF. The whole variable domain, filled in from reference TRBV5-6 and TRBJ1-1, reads DAGVTQSPTHLIKTRGQQVTLRCSPKSGHDTVSWYQQALGQGPQFIFQYYEEEERQRGNFPDRFSGHQFPNYSSELNVNALLLGDSALYLCASSFVQGLEAFFGQGTRLTVV.

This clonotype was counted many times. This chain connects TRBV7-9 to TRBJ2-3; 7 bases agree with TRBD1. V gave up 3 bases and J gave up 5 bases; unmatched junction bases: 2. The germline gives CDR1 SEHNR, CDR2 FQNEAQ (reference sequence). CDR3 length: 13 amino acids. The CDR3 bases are TGTGCCAGCAGCTTTGCAGGGGGAGATACGCAGTATTTT. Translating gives CASSFAGGDTQYF.

CDR3 residues: CASSQEERVNTGELFF. DNA of the CDR3: TGCGCCAGCAGCCAAGAAGAAAGGGTGAACACCGGGGAGCTGTTTTTT. V gene TRBV4-1 combines with J gene TRBJ2-2, with D unclear. Germline V lookup: CDR1 MGHRA, CDR2 YSYEKL. Trimming stripped 0 bases from V and 1 base from J, with 9 bases between. The CDR3 loop spans 16 amino acids.

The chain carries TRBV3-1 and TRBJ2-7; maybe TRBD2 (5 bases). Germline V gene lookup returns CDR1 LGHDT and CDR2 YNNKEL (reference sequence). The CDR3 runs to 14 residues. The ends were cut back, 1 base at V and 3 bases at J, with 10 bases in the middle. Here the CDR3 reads CASSQALAGYEQYF. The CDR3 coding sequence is TGTGCCAGCAGCCAAGCCCTAGCAGGCTACGAGCAGTACTTC.

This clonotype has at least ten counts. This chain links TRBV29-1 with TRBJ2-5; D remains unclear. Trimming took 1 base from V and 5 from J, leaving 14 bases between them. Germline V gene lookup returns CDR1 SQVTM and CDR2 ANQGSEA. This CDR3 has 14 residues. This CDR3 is CSVEGRLRMETQYF. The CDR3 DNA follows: TGCAGCGTTGAAGGGCGACTGAGGATGGAGACCCAGTACTTC.

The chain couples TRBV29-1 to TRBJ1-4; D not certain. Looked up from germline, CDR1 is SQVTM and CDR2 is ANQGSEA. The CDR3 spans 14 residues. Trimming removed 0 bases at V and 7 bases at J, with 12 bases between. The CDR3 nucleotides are TGCAGCGTTGAAGATCGTCGGCATACTGAAAAACTGTTTTTT. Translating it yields CSVEDRRHTEKLFF.

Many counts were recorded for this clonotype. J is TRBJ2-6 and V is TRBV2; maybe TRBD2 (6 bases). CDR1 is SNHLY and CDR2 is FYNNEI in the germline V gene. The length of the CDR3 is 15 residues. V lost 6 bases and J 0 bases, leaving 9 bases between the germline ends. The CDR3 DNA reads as TGTGCCAGCAGGTGGGGGGACTCTGGGGCCAACGTCCTGACTTTC. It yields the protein CASRWGDSGANVLTF. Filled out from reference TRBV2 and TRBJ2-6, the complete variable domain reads EPEVTQTPSHQVTQMGQEVILRCVPISNHLYFYWYRQILGQKVEFLVSFYNNEISEKSEIFDDQFSVERPDGSNFTLKIRSTKLEDSAMYFCASRWGDSGANVLTFGAGSRLTVL.

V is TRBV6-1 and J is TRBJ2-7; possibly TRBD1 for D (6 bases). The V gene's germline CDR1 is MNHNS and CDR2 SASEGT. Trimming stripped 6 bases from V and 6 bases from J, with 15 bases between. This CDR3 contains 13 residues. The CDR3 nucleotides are TGTGCCAGCAGGCAAACAGGGAACAGCGAGCAGTACTTC. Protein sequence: CASRQTGNSEQYF.

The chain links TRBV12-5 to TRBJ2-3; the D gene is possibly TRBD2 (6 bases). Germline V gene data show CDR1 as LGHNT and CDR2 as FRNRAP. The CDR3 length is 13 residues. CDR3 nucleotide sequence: TGTAAATCGGAGGGGCCCCGGGCAGATACGCAGTATTTT. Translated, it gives CKSEGPRADTQYF.

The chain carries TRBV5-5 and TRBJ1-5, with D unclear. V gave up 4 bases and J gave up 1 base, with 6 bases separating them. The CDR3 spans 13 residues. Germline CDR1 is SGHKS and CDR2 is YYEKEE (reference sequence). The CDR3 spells CASSMYSNQPQHF. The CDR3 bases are TGTGCCAGCAGCATGTACAGCAATCAGCCCCAGCATTTT.

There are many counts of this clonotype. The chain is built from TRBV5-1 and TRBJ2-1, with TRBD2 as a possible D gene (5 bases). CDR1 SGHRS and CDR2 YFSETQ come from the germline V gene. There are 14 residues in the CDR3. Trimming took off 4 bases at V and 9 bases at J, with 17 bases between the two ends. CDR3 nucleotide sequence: TGCGCCAGCAGCCTGGACGGGGTCCCCCGTGAGCAGTTCTTC. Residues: CASSLDGVPREQFF.

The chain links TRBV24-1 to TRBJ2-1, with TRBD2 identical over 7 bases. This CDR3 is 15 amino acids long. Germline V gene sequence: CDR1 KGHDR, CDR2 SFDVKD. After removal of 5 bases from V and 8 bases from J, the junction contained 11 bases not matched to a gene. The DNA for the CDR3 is TGTGCCACCAGTGTGTTGGTAGGACTAGTTCATGAGCAGTTCTTC. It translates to CATSVLVGLVHEQFF.

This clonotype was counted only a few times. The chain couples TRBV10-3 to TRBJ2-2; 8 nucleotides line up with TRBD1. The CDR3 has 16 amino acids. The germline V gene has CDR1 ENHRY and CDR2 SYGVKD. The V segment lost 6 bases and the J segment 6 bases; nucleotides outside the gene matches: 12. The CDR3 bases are TGTGCCATCAGAACCGACAGGGGAGAAGTGGCCGGGGAGCTGTTTTTT. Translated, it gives CAIRTDRGEVAGELFF.

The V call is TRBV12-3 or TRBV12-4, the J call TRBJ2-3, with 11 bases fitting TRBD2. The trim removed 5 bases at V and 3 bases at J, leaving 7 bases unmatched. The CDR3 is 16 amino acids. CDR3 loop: CASSQTSGAHTDTQYF. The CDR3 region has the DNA TGTGCCAGCAGTCAGACTAGCGGGGCCCATACAGATACGCAGTATTTT.

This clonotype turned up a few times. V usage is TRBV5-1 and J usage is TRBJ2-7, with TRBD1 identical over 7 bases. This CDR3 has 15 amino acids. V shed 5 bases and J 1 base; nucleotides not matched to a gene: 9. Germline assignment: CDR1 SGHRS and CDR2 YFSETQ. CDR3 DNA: TGCGCCAGCAGACCGACCGAGGGGGCGTCCTACGAGCAGTACTTC. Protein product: CASRPTEGASYEQYF.

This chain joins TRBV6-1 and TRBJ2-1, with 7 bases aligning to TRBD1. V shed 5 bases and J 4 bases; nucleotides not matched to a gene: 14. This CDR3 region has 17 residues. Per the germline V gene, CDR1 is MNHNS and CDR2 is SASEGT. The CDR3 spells CASSPIPGQILYNEQFF. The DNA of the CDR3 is TGTGCCAGCAGTCCAATTCCGGGACAGATATTGTACAATGAGCAGTTCTTC.

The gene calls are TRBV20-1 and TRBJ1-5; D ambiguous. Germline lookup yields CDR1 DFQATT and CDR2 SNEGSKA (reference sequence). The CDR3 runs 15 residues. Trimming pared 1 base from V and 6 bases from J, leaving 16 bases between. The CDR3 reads CSARVGRGDLQPQHF. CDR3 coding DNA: TGCAGTGCTAGAGTAGGCCGAGGAGACCTTCAGCCCCAGCATTTT.

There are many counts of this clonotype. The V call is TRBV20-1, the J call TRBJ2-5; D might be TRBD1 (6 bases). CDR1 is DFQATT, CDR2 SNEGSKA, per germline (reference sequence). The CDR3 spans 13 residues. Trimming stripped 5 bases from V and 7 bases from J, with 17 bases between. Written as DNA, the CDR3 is TGCAGTGCTGGCCAGACAGGACCCCGGACCCAGTACTTC. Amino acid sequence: CSAGQTGPRTQYF.

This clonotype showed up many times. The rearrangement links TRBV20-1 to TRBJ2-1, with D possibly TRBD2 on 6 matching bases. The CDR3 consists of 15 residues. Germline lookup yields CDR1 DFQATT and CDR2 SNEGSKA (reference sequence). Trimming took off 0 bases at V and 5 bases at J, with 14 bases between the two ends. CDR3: CSARDNWERDNEQFF. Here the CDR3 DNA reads TGCAGTGCTAGAGATAACTGGGAGCGGGACAATGAGCAGTTCTTC.

The chain's CDR3 is CASSDPPGLAAAKNIQYF. DNA of the CDR3: TGTGCCAGCAGTGACCCCCCGGGACTAGCGGCGGCCAAAAACATTCAGTACTTC. V is TRBV2 and J is TRBJ2-4; 11 positions agree with TRBD2. The germline V gene encodes CDR1 SNHLY and CDR2 FYNNEI. The CDR3 is made up of 18 amino acids. V lost 3 bases and J lost 1; bases outside the gene matches: 8.

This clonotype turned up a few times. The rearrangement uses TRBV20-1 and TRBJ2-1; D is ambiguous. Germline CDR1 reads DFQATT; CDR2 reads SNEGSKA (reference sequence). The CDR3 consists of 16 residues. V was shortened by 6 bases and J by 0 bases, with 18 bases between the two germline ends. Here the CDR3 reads CSAAWPLSSSYNEQFF. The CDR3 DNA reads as TGCAGTGCCGCCTGGCCCCTTTCAAGCTCCTACAATGAGCAGTTCTTC.

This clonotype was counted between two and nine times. The CDR3 DNA is TGTGCCAGCAGCTTAGACTTTTTCCGTAAAGAGACCCAGTACTTC. Translated: CASSLDFFRKETQYF. J is TRBJ2-5 and V is TRBV11-2; no firm D call. The V gene's germline CDR1 is SGHAT and CDR2 FQNNGV. This CDR3 is built from 15 residues. V was cut by 0 bases and J by 3 bases, with 11 bases left in between.

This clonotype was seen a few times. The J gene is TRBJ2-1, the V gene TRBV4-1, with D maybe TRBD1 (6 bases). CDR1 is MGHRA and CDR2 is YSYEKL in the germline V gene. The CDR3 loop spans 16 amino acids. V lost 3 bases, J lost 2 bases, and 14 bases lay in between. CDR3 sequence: CASSQSRDTTYNEQFF. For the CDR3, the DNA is TGCGCCAGCAGCCAGTCAAGGGACACCACCTACAATGAGCAGTTCTTC.